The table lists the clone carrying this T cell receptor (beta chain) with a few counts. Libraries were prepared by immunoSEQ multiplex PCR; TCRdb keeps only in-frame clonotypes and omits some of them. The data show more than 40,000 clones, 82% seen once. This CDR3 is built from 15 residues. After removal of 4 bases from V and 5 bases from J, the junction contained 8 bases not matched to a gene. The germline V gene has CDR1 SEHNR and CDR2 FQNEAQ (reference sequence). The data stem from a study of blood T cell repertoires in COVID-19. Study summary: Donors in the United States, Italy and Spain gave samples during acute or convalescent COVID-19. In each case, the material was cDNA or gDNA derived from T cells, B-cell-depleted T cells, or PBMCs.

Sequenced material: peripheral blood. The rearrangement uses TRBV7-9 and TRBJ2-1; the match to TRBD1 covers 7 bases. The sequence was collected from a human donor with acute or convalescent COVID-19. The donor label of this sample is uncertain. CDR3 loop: CASSSYRGMDNEQFF. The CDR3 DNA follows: TGTGCCAGCAGCTCGTACAGGGGAATGGACAATGAGCAGTTCTTC.